This TCR beta chain is from a study of T-cell reconstitution after alpha-beta-depleted transplantation in children. Preparation of the TCRbeta library was carried out with unique molecular identifiers. TCRdb independently ran MiXCR on the PCR reads; one entry per CDR3 protein. The table records almost 600,000 distinct CDR3 sequences, roughly 30% of them present only once. V was pared by 7 bases and J by 3 bases, with 16 bases between. The CDR3 is 15 residues long. The chain employs TRBV12-3 or TRBV12-4 and TRBJ2-1; the D gene is possibly TRBD2 (6 bases). The origin of this receptor is a boy in the first two years of life with Wiskott-Aldrich syndrome, due to receive a stem cell transplant. The source was PBMCs, collected before TCRalphabeta/CD19-depleted stem cell transplant. In DNA form, the CDR3 reads TGTGCCAGCACCCCTCCGGGACTTTTCTACAATGAGCAGTTCTTC. This sequence encodes CASTPPGLFYNEQFF.